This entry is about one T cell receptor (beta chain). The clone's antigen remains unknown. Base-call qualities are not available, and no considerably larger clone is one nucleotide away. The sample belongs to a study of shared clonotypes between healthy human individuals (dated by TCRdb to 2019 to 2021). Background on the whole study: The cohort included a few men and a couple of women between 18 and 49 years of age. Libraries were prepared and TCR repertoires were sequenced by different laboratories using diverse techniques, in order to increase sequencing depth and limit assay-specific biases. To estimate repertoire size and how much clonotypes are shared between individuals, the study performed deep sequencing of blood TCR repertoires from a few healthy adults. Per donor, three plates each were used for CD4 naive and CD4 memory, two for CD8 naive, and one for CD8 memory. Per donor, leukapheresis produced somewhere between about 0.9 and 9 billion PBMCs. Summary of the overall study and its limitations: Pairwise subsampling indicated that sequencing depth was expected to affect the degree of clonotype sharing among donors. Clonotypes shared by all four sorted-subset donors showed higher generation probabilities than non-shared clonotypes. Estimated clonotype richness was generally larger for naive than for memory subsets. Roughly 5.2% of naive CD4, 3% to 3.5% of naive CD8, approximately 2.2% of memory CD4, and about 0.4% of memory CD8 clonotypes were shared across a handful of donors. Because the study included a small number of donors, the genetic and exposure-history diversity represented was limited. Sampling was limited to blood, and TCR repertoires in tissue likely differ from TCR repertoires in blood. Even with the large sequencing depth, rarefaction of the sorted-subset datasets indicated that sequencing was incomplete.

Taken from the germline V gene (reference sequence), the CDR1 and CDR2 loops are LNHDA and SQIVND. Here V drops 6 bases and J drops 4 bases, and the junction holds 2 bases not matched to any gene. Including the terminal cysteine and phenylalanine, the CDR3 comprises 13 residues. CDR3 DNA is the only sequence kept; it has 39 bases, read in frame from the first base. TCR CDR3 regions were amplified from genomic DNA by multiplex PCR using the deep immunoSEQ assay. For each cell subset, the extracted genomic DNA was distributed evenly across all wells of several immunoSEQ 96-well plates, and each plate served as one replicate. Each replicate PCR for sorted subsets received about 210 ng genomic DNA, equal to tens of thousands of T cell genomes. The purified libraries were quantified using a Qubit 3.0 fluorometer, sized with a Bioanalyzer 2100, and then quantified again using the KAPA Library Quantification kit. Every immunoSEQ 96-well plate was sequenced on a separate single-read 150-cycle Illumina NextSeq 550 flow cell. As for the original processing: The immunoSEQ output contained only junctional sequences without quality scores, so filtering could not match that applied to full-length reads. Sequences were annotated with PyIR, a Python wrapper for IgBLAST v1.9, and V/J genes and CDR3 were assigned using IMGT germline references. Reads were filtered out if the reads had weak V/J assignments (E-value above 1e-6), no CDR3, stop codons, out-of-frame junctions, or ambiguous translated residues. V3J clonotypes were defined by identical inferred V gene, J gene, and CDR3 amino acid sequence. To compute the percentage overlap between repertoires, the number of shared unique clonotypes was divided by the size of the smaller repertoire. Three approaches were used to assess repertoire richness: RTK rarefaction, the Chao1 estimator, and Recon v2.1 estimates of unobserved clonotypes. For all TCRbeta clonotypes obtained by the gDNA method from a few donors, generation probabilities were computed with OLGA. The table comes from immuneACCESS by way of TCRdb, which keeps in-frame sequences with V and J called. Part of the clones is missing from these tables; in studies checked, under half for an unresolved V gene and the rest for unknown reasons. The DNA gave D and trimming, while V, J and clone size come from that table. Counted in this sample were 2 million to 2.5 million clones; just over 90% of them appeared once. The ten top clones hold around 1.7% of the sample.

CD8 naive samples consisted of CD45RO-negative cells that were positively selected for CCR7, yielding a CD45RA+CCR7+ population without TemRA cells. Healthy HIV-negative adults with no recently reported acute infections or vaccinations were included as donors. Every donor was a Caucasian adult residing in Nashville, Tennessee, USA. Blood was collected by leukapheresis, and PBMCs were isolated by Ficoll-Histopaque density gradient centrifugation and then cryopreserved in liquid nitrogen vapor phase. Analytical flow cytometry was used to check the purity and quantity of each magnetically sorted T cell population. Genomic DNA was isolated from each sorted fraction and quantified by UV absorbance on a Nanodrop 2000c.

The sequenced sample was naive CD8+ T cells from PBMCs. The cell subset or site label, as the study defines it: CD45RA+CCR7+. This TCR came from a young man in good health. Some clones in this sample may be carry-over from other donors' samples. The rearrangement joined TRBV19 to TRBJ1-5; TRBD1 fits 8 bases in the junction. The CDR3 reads CASSNRGNQPQHF. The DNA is TGTGCCAGTAGCAACAGGGGGAATCAGCCCCAGCATTTT.